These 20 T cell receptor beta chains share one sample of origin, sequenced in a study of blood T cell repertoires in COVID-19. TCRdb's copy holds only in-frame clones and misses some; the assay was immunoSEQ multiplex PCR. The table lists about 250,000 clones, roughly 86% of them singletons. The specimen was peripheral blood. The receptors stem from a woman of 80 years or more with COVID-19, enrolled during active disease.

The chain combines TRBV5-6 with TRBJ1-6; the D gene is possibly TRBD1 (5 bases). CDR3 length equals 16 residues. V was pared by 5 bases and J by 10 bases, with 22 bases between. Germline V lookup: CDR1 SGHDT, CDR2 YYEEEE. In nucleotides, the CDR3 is TGTGCCAGCAGTACTGAGGCAGGGAGGGCAAGATCACCCCTCCACTTT. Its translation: CASSTEAGRARSPLHF.

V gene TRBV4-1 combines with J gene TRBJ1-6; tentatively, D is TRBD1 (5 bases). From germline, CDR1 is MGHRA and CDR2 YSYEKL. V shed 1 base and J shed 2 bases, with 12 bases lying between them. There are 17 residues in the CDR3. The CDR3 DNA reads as TGCGCCAGCAGCCAAGTGGCGGGGGGTCCCTATAATTCACCCCTCCACTTT. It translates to CASSQVAGGPYNSPLHF.

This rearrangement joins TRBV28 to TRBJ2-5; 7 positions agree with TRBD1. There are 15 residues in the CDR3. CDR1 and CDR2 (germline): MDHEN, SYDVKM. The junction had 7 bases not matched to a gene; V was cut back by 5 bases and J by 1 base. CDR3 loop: CASSHTGTAQETQYF. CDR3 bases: TGTGCCAGCAGTCATACCGGGACAGCCCAAGAGACCCAGTACTTC. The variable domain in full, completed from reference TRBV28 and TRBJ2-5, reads DVKVTQSSRYLVKRTGEKVFLECVQDMDHENMFWYRQDPGLGLRLIYFSYDVKMKEKGDIPEGYSVSREKKERFSLILESASTNQTSMYLCASSHTGTAQETQYFGPGTRLLVL.

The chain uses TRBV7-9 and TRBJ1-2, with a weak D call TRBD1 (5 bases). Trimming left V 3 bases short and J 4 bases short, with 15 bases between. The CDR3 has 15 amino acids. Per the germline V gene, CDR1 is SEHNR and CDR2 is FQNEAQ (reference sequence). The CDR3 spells CASSFKGKRSYGYTF. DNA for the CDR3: TGTGCCAGCAGCTTCAAGGGGAAGCGTTCCTATGGCTACACCTTC.

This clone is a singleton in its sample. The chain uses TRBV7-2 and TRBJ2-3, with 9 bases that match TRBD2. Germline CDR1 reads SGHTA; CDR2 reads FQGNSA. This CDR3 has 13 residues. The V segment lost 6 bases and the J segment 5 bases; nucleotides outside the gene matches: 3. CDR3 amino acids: CASSLAGLDTQYF. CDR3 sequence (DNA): TGTGCCAGCAGTCTAGCGGGGTTAGATACGCAGTATTTT.

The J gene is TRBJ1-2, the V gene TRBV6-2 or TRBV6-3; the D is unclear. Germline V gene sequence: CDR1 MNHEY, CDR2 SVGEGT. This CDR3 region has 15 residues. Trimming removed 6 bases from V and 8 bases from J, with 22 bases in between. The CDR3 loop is CASSGGYGLGGGYTF. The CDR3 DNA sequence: TGTGCCAGCAGCGGAGGGTATGGATTGGGCGGCGGCTACACCTTC.

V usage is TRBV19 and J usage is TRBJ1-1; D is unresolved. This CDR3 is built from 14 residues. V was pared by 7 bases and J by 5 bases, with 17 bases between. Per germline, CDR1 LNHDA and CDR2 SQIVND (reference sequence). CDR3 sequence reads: CASTLGRLSTEAFF. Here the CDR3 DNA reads TGTGCCAGTACCCTTGGGAGACTATCAACTGAAGCTTTCTTT.

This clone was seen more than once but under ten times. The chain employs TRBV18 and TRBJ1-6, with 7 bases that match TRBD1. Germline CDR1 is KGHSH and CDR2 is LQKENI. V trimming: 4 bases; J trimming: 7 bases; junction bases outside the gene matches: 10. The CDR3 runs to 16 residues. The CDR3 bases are TGTGCCAGCTCACTCCAGGGGGAGGCTGAAAATTCACCCCTCCACTTT. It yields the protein CASSLQGEAENSPLHF.

CDR3 bases: TGTGCCAGCAGTGTTGGCAGGGCTGGCAATCAGCCCCAGCATTTT. This sequence encodes CASSVGRAGNQPQHF. The chain has TRBV2 and TRBJ1-5; D might be TRBD1 (5 bases). CDR1 is SNHLY, CDR2 FYNNEI, per germline. Between the trimmed V and J ends, which lost 4 bases and 2 bases, there was a span of 12 bases. The CDR3 loop spans 15 amino acids.

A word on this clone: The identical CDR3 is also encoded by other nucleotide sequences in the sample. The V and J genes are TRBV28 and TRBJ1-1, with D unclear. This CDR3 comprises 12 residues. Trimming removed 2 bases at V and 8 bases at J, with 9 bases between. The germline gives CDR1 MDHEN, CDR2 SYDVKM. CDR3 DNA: TGTGCCAGCAGTTTACAACAAACGGAAGCTTTCTTT. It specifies CASSLQQTEAFF.

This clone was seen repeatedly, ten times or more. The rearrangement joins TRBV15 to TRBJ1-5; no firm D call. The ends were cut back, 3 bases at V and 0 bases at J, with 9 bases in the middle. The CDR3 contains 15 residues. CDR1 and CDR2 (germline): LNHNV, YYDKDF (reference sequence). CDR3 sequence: CATSREPASNQPQHF. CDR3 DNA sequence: TGTGCCACCAGCAGGGAGCCGGCTAGCAATCAGCCCCAGCATTTT.

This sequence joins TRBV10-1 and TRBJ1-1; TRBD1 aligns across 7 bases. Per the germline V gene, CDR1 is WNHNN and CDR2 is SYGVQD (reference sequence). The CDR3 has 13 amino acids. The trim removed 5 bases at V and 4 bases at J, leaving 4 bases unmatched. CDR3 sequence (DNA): TGCGCCAGCAGTACAGGGGAGAGCACTGAAGCTTTCTTT. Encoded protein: CASSTGESTEAFF.

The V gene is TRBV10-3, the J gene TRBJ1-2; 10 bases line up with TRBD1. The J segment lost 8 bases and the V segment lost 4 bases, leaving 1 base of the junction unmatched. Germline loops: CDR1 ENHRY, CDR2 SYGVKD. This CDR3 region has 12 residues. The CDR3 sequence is CAISGTGGGYTF. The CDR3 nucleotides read TGTGCCATCAGTGGGACAGGGGGAGGCTACACCTTC.

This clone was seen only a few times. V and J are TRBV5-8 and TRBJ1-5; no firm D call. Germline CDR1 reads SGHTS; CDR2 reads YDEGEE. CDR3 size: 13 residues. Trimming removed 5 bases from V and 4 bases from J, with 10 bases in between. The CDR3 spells CASRVAGNQPQHF. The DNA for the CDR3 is TGTGCCAGCAGGGTGGCGGGGAATCAGCCCCAGCATTTT.

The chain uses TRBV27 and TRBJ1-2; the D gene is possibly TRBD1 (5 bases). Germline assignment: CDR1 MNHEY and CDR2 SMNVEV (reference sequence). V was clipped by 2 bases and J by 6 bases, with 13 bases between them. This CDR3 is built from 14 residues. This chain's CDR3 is CASSLMGGSDGYTF. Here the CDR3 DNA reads TGTGCCAGCAGTTTAATGGGGGGTTCGGATGGCTACACCTTC.

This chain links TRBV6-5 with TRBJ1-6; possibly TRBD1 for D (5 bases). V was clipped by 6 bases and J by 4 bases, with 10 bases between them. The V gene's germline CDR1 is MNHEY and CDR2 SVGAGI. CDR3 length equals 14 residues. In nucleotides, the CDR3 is TGTGCCAGCAGCTCAACAGGTTATAATTCACCCCTCCACTTT. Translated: CASSSTGYNSPLHF.

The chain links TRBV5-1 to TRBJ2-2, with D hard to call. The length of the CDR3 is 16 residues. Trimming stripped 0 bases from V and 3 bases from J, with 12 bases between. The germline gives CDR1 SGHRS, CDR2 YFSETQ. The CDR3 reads CASSLAAAAYTGELFF. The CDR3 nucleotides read TGCGCCAGCAGCTTGGCCGCGGCAGCATACACCGGGGAGCTGTTTTTT.

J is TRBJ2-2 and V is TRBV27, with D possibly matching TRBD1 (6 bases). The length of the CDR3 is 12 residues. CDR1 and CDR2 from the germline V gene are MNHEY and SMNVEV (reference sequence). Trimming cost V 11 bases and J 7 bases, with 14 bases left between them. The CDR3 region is CAAGRGNGELFF. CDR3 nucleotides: TGTGCCGCCGGCAGGGGTAACGGGGAGCTGTTTTTT.

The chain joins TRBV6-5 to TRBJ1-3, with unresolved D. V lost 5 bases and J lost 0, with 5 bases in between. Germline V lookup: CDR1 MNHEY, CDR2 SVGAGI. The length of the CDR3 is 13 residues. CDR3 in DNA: TGTGCCAGCAGTCCCTACTCTGGAAACACCATATATTTT. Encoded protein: CASSPYSGNTIYF.

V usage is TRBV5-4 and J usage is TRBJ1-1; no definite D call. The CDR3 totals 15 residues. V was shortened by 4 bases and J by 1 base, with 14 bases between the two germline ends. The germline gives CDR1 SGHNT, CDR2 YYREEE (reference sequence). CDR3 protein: CASSVNAGANTEAFF. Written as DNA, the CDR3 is TGTGCCAGCAGCGTGAACGCCGGAGCGAACACTGAAGCTTTCTTT.